This is a list of T cell receptor beta chains from one sample in a study of brain T cells in children with intractable seizures. The assay was immunoSEQ multiplex PCR, and TCRdb's table has in-frame clones only and misses some. Of about 80,000 clones listed, about 93% are singletons. The input for sequencing was peripheral blood, taken at surgery. These receptors were obtained from a girl aged 2 to 9 with Rasmussen encephalitis and intractable seizures. CDR3s include the opening cysteine and the closing phenylalanine or tryptophan. The D gene is left open where the match is weak. A clone size is listed for some rows: how often the clone was seen (once, few, many), or a class if it is expanded.

CDR3aa: CASSFRGDPPLHF
CDR3nt: TGTGCCAGCAGTTTTAGGGGGGACCCACCCCTCCACTTT
j_gene: TRBJ1-6
d_gene: NA
abundance: NA
v_gene: TRBV11-2

CDR3aa: CASRDRVTEAFF
CDR3nt: TGTGCCAGTCGGGACAGGGTAACTGAAGCTTTCTTT
j_gene: TRBJ1-1
d_gene: TRBD1
abundance: NA
v_gene: TRBV7-9

CDR3aa: CASSPKEILGTEAFF
CDR3nt: TGTGCCAGCTCACCTAAGGAAATACTGGGGACTGAAGCTTTCTTT
j_gene: TRBJ1-1
d_gene: NA
abundance: NA
v_gene: TRBV18

CDR3aa: CASSFGLAGNEQFF
CDR3nt: TGTGCCAGCAGCTTCGGACTAGCGGGGAATGAGCAGTTCTTC
j_gene: TRBJ2-1
d_gene: TRBD2
abundance: NA
v_gene: TRBV9

CDR3aa: CASSLAGGTAGYTF
CDR3nt: TGTGCCAGCAGCCTTGCAGGGGGTACGGCTGGCTACACCTTC
j_gene: TRBJ1-2
d_gene: TRBD1
abundance: NA
v_gene: TRBV27

CDR3aa: CASSPYGSGKTDTQYF
CDR3nt: TGTGCCAGCAGCCCCTACGGTAGCGGGAAGACAGATACGCAGTATTTT
j_gene: TRBJ2-3
d_gene: TRBD2
abundance: NA
v_gene: TRBV7-8

CDR3aa: CASSLVSGSSYNEQFF
CDR3nt: TGCGCCAGCAGCTTGGTATCTGGGAGTTCCTACAATGAGCAGTTCTTC
j_gene: TRBJ2-1
d_gene: NA
abundance: NA
v_gene: TRBV5-1

CDR3aa: CAWGHTDTQYF
CDR3nt: TGTGCCTGGGGGCATACAGATACGCAGTATTTT
j_gene: TRBJ2-3
d_gene: NA
abundance: NA
v_gene: TRBV30

CDR3aa: CASSVQTGSYEQYF
CDR3nt: TGCGCCAGCAGTGTCCAGACAGGGTCCTACGAGCAGTACTTC
j_gene: TRBJ2-7
d_gene: TRBD1
abundance: once
v_gene: TRBV10-2

CDR3aa: CASSLNGQGSTDTQYF
CDR3nt: TGTGCCAGCAGCTTGAACGGACAGGGTAGCACAGATACGCAGTATTTT
j_gene: TRBJ2-3
d_gene: TRBD1
abundance: NA
v_gene: TRBV5-6

CDR3aa: CASSTKQVTYYGYTF
CDR3nt: TGTGCCAGTAGTACCAAACAGGTTACCTACTATGGCTACACCTTC
j_gene: TRBJ1-2
d_gene: NA
abundance: NA
v_gene: TRBV19

CDR3aa: CASSLSTEANYGYTF
CDR3nt: TGCGCCAGCAGCCTTTCCACAGAAGCTAACTATGGCTACACCTTC
j_gene: TRBJ1-2
d_gene: NA
abundance: NA
v_gene: TRBV4-1

CDR3aa: CASSLATTEYEQYF
CDR3nt: TGTGCCAGCAGCTTAGCGACGACAGAGTACGAGCAGTACTTC
j_gene: TRBJ2-7
d_gene: NA
abundance: once
v_gene: TRBV7-9

CDR3aa: CASRRTGTNYEQYF
CDR3nt: TGTGCCAGCAGACGGACCGGGACCAACTACGAGCAGTACTTC
j_gene: TRBJ2-7
d_gene: NA
abundance: NA
v_gene: TRBV6-5

CDR3aa: CASSLSRNYEQYF
CDR3nt: TGTGCCAGCAGCTTATCCAGGAATTACGAGCAGTACTTC
j_gene: TRBJ2-7
d_gene: NA
abundance: NA
v_gene: TRBV7-2

CDR3aa: CASSPGADTQYF
CDR3nt: TGTGCCAGCAGCCCCGGGGCAGATACGCAGTATTTT
j_gene: TRBJ2-3
d_gene: NA
abundance: NA
v_gene: TRBV7-2

CDR3aa: CAWSVSRRTAVPAHGYTF
CDR3nt: TGTGCCTGGAGTGTGTCGAGGCGAACAGCTGTCCCAGCCCATGGCTACACCTTC
j_gene: TRBJ1-2
d_gene: NA
abundance: NA
v_gene: TRBV30

CDR3aa: CASSQEVFGLYEQYF
CDR3nt: TGTGCCAGCAGCCAAGAAGTCTTCGGACTCTACGAGCAGTACTTC
j_gene: TRBJ2-7
d_gene: NA
abundance: NA
v_gene: TRBV3-1/TRBV3-2

CDR3aa: CASSPLRSGNTEAFF
CDR3nt: TGTGCTAGCAGCCCCCTAAGGTCGGGGAACACTGAAGCTTTCTTT
j_gene: TRBJ1-1
d_gene: NA
abundance: NA
v_gene: TRBV7-7

CDR3aa: CASSLGRGPRF
CDR3nt: TGTGCCAGCAGCCTAGGGCGGGGGCCCCGGTTC
j_gene: TRBJ2-7
d_gene: NA
abundance: NA
v_gene: TRBV7-3

CDR3aa: CASSPGQLYSNQPQHF
CDR3nt: TGTGCCAGCTCCCCGGGACAGCTCTATAGCAATCAGCCCCAGCATTTT
j_gene: TRBJ1-5
d_gene: TRBD1
abundance: NA
v_gene: TRBV18

CDR3aa: CASRIPGQGKFF
CDR3nt: TGTGCCAGCAGGATACCGGGACAGGGAAAGTTCTTC
j_gene: TRBJ2-1
d_gene: TRBD1
abundance: NA
v_gene: TRBV7-9

CDR3aa: CSVEAWTVTFTDTQYF
CDR3nt: TGCAGCGTTGAGGCCTGGACTGTCACATTCACAGATACGCAGTATTTT
j_gene: TRBJ2-3
d_gene: NA
abundance: NA
v_gene: TRBV29-1

CDR3aa: CASRPGTLRSGANVLTF
CDR3nt: TGTGCCAGTAGGCCCGGGACATTGAGGTCTGGGGCCAACGTCCTGACTTTC
j_gene: TRBJ2-6
d_gene: NA
abundance: NA
v_gene: TRBV19

CDR3aa: CASSQVPGELFF
CDR3nt: TGTGCCAGCAGCCAAGTCCCCGGGGAGCTGTTTTTT
j_gene: TRBJ2-2
d_gene: NA
abundance: NA
v_gene: TRBV3-1/TRBV3-2

CDR3aa: CASSFGMLDEQFF
CDR3nt: TGTGCCAGCAGCTTCGGGATGCTCGATGAGCAGTTCTTC
j_gene: TRBJ2-1
d_gene: NA
abundance: NA
v_gene: TRBV7-3

CDR3aa: CASSPGGTGPYEQYF
CDR3nt: TGTGCCAGCTCACCAGGAGGGACAGGGCCTTACGAGCAGTACTTC
j_gene: TRBJ2-7
d_gene: TRBD1
abundance: NA
v_gene: TRBV18

CDR3aa: CASSLQNGYTF
CDR3nt: TGTGCCAGCAGTTTACAGAATGGCTACACCTTC
j_gene: TRBJ1-2
d_gene: NA
abundance: NA
v_gene: TRBV25-1

CDR3aa: CASSSSMVAFF
CDR3nt: TGTGCCAGCAGTTCTTCCATGGTGGCTTTCTTT
j_gene: TRBJ1-1
d_gene: NA
abundance: NA
v_gene: TRBV6-5

CDR3aa: CASSPGRPITKQFF
CDR3nt: TGTGCCAGTAGTCCGGGACGGCCGATCACTAAGCAGTTCTTC
j_gene: TRBJ2-1
d_gene: NA
abundance: NA
v_gene: TRBV19

CDR3aa: CSVLSLVGTDTQYF
CDR3nt: TGCAGCGTTTTGTCCCTAGTCGGCACAGATACGCAGTATTTT
j_gene: TRBJ2-3
d_gene: NA
abundance: NA
v_gene: TRBV29-1

CDR3aa: CASSFVAGPNTGELFF
CDR3nt: TGTGCCAGCAGCTTCGTAGCGGGCCCGAACACCGGGGAGCTGTTTTTT
j_gene: TRBJ2-2
d_gene: TRBD2
abundance: NA
v_gene: TRBV11-3

CDR3aa: CASSPRGPNTGELFF
CDR3nt: TGTGCCAGCAGTCCTAGGGGTCCGAACACCGGGGAGCTGTTTTTT
j_gene: TRBJ2-2
d_gene: NA
abundance: NA
v_gene: TRBV6-6

CDR3aa: CASSPLTRGSMNTEAFF
CDR3nt: TGTGCCAGCTCACCCCTAACAAGGGGGTCCATGAACACTGAAGCTTTCTTT
j_gene: TRBJ1-1
d_gene: NA
abundance: once
v_gene: TRBV18

CDR3aa: CASSRSGPSHNEQFF
CDR3nt: TGTGCCAGCAGCCGAAGCGGACCCAGCCACAATGAGCAGTTCTTC
j_gene: TRBJ2-1
d_gene: NA
abundance: NA
v_gene: TRBV5-6

CDR3aa: CASSQEVLQTQYF
CDR3nt: TGTGCCAGCAGCCAAGAGGTGTTGCAGACCCAGTACTTC
j_gene: TRBJ2-5
d_gene: NA
abundance: NA
v_gene: TRBV7-2

CDR3aa: CASSSWTGAGETQYF
CDR3nt: TGTGCCAGCAGCTCTTGGACAGGGGCTGGAGAGACCCAGTACTTC
j_gene: TRBJ2-5
d_gene: TRBD1
abundance: NA
v_gene: TRBV7-2

CDR3aa: CAIRDNYGYTF
CDR3nt: TGTGCCATTCGGGACAACTATGGCTACACCTTC
j_gene: TRBJ1-2
d_gene: NA
abundance: few
v_gene: TRBV2

CDR3aa: CASSIQGIYGYTF
CDR3nt: TGTGCCAGTAGTATTCAGGGGATCTATGGCTACACCTTC
j_gene: TRBJ1-2
d_gene: NA
abundance: NA
v_gene: TRBV19

CDR3aa: CASSFVPGRQETQYF
CDR3nt: TGCGCCAGCAGCTTTGTACCGGGACGCCAAGAGACCCAGTACTTC
j_gene: TRBJ2-5
d_gene: NA
abundance: NA
v_gene: TRBV5-1

CDR3aa: CASSSDSFNEQFF
CDR3nt: TGTGCCAGCAGTTCCGACAGCTTCAATGAGCAGTTCTTC
j_gene: TRBJ2-1
d_gene: NA
abundance: NA
v_gene: TRBV2

CDR3aa: CASSLGGGSPFTDTQYF
CDR3nt: TGTGCCAGCAGCTTAGGCGGGGGGTCACCTTTCACAGATACGCAGTATTTT
j_gene: TRBJ2-3
d_gene: TRBD2
abundance: NA
v_gene: TRBV7-2

CDR3aa: CASSRKPDRGLGNTIYF
CDR3nt: TGTGCCAGCAGTCGTAAACCAGACAGGGGCTTAGGAAACACCATATATTTT
j_gene: TRBJ1-3
d_gene: TRBD1
abundance: NA
v_gene: TRBV6-6

CDR3aa: CASSFRGNEQFF
CDR3nt: TGTGCCAGCAGTTTCCGGGGAAATGAGCAGTTCTTC
j_gene: TRBJ2-1
d_gene: NA
abundance: NA
v_gene: TRBV12-3/TRBV12-4

CDR3aa: CASSLTGRYGYTF
CDR3nt: TGTGCCAGCAGTTTGACAGGGAGATATGGCTACACCTTC
j_gene: TRBJ1-2
d_gene: TRBD1
abundance: NA
v_gene: TRBV12-3/TRBV12-4

CDR3aa: CASSPGQGSSGELFF
CDR3nt: TGTGCCAGCAGCCCAGGACAGGGATCGTCCGGGGAGCTGTTTTTT
j_gene: TRBJ2-2
d_gene: TRBD1
abundance: NA
v_gene: TRBV7-7

CDR3aa: CASSVTNYGYTF
CDR3nt: TGTGCCAGCAGCGTAACTAACTATGGCTACACCTTC
j_gene: TRBJ1-2
d_gene: NA
abundance: NA
v_gene: TRBV28

CDR3aa: CASSGTFNEQFF
CDR3nt: TGTGCCAGCAGTGGGACTTTCAATGAGCAGTTCTTC
j_gene: TRBJ2-1
d_gene: NA
abundance: few
v_gene: TRBV2

CDR3aa: CASSRGYTDTQYF
CDR3nt: TGTGCCAGCAGTCGGGGTTACACAGATACGCAGTATTTT
j_gene: TRBJ2-3
d_gene: NA
abundance: few
v_gene: TRBV6-5

CDR3aa: CASSYSNTEAFF
CDR3nt: TGTGCCAGCAGTTACTCGAACACTGAAGCTTTCTTT
j_gene: TRBJ1-1
d_gene: NA
abundance: NA
v_gene: TRBV6-6

CDR3aa: CASSADSGGLNTEAFF
CDR3nt: TGTGCCAGCAGCGCGGATTCTGGGGGGCTAAACACTGAAGCTTTCTTT
j_gene: TRBJ1-1
d_gene: NA
abundance: NA
v_gene: TRBV9